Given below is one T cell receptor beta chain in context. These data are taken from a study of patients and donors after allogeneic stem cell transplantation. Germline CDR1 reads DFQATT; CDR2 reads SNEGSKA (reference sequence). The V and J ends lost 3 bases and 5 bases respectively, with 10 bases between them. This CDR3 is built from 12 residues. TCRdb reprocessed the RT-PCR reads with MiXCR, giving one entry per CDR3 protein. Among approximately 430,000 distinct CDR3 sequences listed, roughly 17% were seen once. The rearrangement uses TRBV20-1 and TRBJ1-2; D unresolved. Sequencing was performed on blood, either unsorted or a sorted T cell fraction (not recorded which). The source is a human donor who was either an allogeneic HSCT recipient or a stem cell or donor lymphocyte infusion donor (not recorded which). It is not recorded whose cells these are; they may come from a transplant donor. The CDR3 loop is CSARDAGYGYTF. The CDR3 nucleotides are TGCAGTGCTAGGGACGCTGGGTATGGCTACACCTTC.